This TCR beta chain was sequenced for a study of human T cells and chemical hapten exposure. The table lists this clonotype with a few counts. CDR1 and CDR2 (germline): SGHTA, FQGNSA. The CDR3 contains 15 residues. V lost 4 bases and J 5 bases, leaving 15 bases between the germline ends. Sample time point: patch test 1, 2 weeks after DPC sensitization. The treatment denotes: therapeutic diphenylcyclopropenone sensitization with weekly scalp DPC. TCRdb reprocessed the RACE reads with MiXCR, giving one entry per CDR3 protein. The sample includes under 130,000 distinct CDR3 sequences, roughly 11% of them seen just once.

The starting material was whole blood, obtained in connection with sensitization to the hapten diphenylcyclopropenone (DPC). This TCR derives from a woman aged 40-49 years with alopecia areata. Some clones in this sample may be carry-over from other donors' samples. This chain uses TRBV7-2 with TRBJ2-1; D tentatively reads TRBD1 or TRBD2 (6 bases each). CDR3 loop: CASSSEGGPHNEQFF. As DNA, the CDR3 is TGTGCCAGCAGCTCCGAAGGGGGGCCCCACAATGAGCAGTTCTTC.